The clone carrying this T cell receptor beta chain was counted between two and nine times. What it binds is unknown. These data are taken from a study of T cells after yellow fever vaccination. In the study overall: Preparation of the low-cell-number fractions used SMART-Seq v4 Ultra Low Input.

Conversion of TCR transcripts into cDNA relied on 5'RACE template switching, which added a universal primer site and UMIs. TCRdb re-called the 5' RACE reads with MiXCR, one entry per CDR3 protein. The sample has around 600,000 distinct CDR3 sequences, approximately 13% seen once. CDR1 and CDR2 (germline): SGHNT, YYREEE (reference sequence). The CDR3 loop spans 15 amino acids. Trimming removed 9 bases at V and 4 bases at J, with 20 bases between. Overall study results and limits: In FACS-sorted repertoires, abundant clonotypes from the bulk population could appear as contaminants.

Sequences were derived from PBMCs, sampled on the day of the yellow fever booster vaccination. The chain combines TRBV5-4 with TRBJ2-4, with D uncertain. The source of this sequence is a man aged 30-40 years who received the YFV17D yellow fever vaccine. The CDR3 DNA sequence: TGTGCCACCACACACAGAGAATCCTTAAAAAACATTCAGTACTTC. It translates to CATTHRESLKNIQYF.